This T cell receptor (beta chain) was documented in a study of CD8 T cells in Susac syndrome. Study-wide points: Clonal expansion did not appear in Susac syndrome CD4+ T cell repertoires.

Sequencing targeted TCR beta in T cells from blood (CD8+ and CD4+). Negative isolation was used for CD8+ and CD4+ T cells, and FACS enrichment was applied to TEMRA cells. Concerning this clonotype itself: The antigen is undetermined.

When the RNA was reverse transcribed, random hexamers were used with an input of about 0.5 to 1 ug. Multiplex PCR with immunoSEQ amplified the TCR beta CDR3 across 54 Vbeta and 13 Jbeta. MiXCR, run by TCRdb on the immunoSEQ multiplex PCR reads, gives a single entry per CDR3 protein. The table includes 80,000 or so distinct CDR3 sequences, 85% to 95% detected once. The CDR3 loop spans 19 amino acids. J lost 9 bases, V lost 1 base, and 19 bases had no gene match. Germline CDR1 is LNHNV and CDR2 is YYDKDF (reference sequence). This rearrangement joins TRBV15 to TRBJ2-1, with 9 bases matching TRBD2. This clonotype was obtained from a human donor with Susac syndrome. Sequencing was performed on CD4+ T cells from PBMCs. The CDR3: CATSRAGGGRAGRTGEQFF. DNA for the CDR3: TGTGCCACCAGCAGAGCGGGAGGCGGGAGGGCCGGTCGAACCGGTGAGCAGTTCTTC.